This T cell receptor beta chain was sequenced during a study of OX40 agonist ivuxolimab in advanced cancers. CDR1 is SGHTA, CDR2 FQGNSA, per germline. This CDR3 contains 14 residues. The V end was cut by 1 base, the J end by 6 bases, with 9 bases between. The protocol was immunoSEQ multiplex PCR, while the TCRdb copy is restricted to in-frame clones and leaves out a portion. Of approximately 66,000 clones listed, about 85% are singletons. The rearrangement joins TRBV7-2 to TRBJ2-2; D not certain. The receptor's source is an adult with an advanced solid tumor such as melanoma, head and neck, liver or kidney cancer. The sequences come from CD4+ or CD8+ T cells sorted from blood, collected in a trial of the OX40 agonist ivuxolimab. CDR3 sequence reads: CASSLGALAGELFF. The CDR3 DNA follows: TGTGCCAGCAGCTTAGGAGCGCTAGCCGGGGAGCTGTTTTTT.